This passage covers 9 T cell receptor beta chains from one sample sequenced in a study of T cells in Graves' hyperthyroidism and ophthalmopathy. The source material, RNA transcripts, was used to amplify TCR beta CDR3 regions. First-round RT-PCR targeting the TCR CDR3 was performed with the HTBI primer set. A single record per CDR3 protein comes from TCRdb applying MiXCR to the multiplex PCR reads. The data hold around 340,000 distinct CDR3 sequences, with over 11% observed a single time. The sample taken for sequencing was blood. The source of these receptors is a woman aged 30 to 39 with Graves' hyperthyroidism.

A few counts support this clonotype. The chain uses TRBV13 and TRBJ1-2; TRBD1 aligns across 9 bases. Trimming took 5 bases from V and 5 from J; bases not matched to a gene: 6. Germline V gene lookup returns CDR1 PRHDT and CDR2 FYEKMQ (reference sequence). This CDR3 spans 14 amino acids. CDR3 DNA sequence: TGTGCCAGCAGCGAACAGGGGGCGGAATATGGCTACACCTTC. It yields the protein CASSEQGAEYGYTF.

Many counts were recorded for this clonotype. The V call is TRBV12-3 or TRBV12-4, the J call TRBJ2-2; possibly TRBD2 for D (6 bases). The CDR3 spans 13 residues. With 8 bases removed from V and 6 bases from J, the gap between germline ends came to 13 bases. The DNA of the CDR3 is TGTGCCAGCGGATGGGGGGACGCCGGGGAGCTGTTTTTT. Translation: CASGWGDAGELFF.

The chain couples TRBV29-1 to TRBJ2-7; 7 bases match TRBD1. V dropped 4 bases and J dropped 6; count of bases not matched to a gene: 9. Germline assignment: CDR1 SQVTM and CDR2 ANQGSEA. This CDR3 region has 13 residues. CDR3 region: CSVVGQGDSEQYF. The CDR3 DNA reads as TGCAGCGTTGTTGGGCAGGGGGACAGCGAGCAGTACTTC.

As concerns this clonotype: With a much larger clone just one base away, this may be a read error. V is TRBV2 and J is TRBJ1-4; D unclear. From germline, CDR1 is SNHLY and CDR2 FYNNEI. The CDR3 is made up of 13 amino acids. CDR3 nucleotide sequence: TGTGCCGGCAGTGGGAGGCATGGGGAAAAACTGTTTTTT. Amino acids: CAGSGRHGEKLFF.

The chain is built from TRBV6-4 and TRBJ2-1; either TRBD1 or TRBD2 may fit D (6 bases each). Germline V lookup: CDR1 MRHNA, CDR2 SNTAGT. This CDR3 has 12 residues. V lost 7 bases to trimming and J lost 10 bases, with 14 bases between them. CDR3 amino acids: CASKGGLREQFF. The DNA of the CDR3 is TGTGCCAGCAAGGGGGGCCTCAGGGAGCAGTTCTTC.

The CDR3 coding sequence is TGCAGTGCTAGAGAGACAGGGGTTGGCGGCTACACCTTC. Protein sequence: CSARETGVGGYTF. The V call is TRBV20-1, the J call TRBJ1-2; 8 bases fit TRBD1. Germline values: CDR1 DFQATT, CDR2 SNEGSKA (reference sequence). V gave up 0 bases and J gave up 8 bases; unmatched junction bases: 5. CDR3 length: 13 residues.

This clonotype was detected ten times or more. This CDR3 is CASSLGRGAKINQPQHF. The CDR3 nucleotides read TGTGCCAGCAGCTTAGGGCGGGGGGCGAAAATCAATCAGCCCCAGCATTTT. The chain is built from TRBV28 and TRBJ1-5; perhaps TRBD1 as D (6 bases). CDR1 and CDR2 (germline): MDHEN, SYDVKM. The V end was cut by 6 bases, the J end by 3 bases, with 21 bases between. This CDR3 has 17 amino acids.

The DNA of the CDR3 is TGTGCCAGCAGCCCGACAGGTTCGGGCGAAAAACTGTTTTTT. Protein: CASSPTGSGEKLFF. The chain is built from TRBV3-1 and TRBJ1-4; maybe TRBD1 (6 bases). V was trimmed by 4 bases and J by 8 bases, leaving 14 bases between them. Germline loops: CDR1 LGHDT, CDR2 YNNKEL (reference sequence). The CDR3 spans 14 residues.

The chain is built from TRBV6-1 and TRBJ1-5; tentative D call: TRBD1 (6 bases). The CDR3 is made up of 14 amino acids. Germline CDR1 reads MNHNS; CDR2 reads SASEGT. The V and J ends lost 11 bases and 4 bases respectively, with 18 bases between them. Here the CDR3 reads CACLTGNTNQPQHF. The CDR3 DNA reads TGTGCCTGTCTTACAGGGAATACGAATCAGCCCCAGCATTTT.